Listed below are T cell receptor beta chains from one sample, sequenced in a study of shared clonotypes between healthy human individuals. Using immunoSEQ multiplex PCR, the repertoire was profiled, and TCRdb retains in-frame clones only, with some absent. The sample lists over a million clones, around three quarters occurring once. The sequenced material came from memory CD4+ T cells from PBMCs. The receptors shown here come from a man younger than 35 in good health. Some clones in this sample may be carry-over from other donors' samples. Both conserved end residues are part of each CDR3. The D gene is left open where the match is weak. Only part of the rows carry a size: once, few, many, or a class if the clone is expanded.

clone_size | j_call | d_call | v_call | cdr3_nt | cdr3_aa
few | TRBJ1-2 | - | TRBV6-1 | TGTGCCAGCAATCGGGTCAGTGCTAACTATGGCTACACCTTC | CASNRVSANYGYTF
many | TRBJ2-4 | - | TRBV7-9 | TGTGCCAGCAGCTTAACGGCGGCCAAAAACATTCAGTACTTC | CASSLTAAKNIQYF
- | TRBJ1-2 | - | TRBV6-5 | TGTGCCAGCAGTCAATCATCCCGGGGAGGCTATGGCTACACCTTC | CASSQSSRGGYGYTF
- | TRBJ2-1 | - | TRBV5-1 | TGCGCCAGCAGCTTGTCCGCCGGGGGTTCGCATGAGCAGTTCTTC | CASSLSAGGSHEQFF
once | TRBJ2-2 | TRBD1 | TRBV7-7 | TGTGCCAGCAGCTTAGCAGGGGGCGCAAACACCGGGGAGCTGTTTTTT | CASSLAGGANTGELFF
- | TRBJ1-1 | - | TRBV6-5 | TGTGCCAGCAGTTACTCCCGGGGGCGCGGCACTGAAGCTTTCTTT | CASSYSRGRGTEAFF
many | TRBJ1-5 | - | TRBV28 | TGTGCCAGCACCCTGGACCTAGGGAGCAATCAGCCCCAGCATTTT | CASTLDLGSNQPQHF
few | TRBJ2-1 | - | TRBV4-2 | TGTGCCAGCAGCCAAGGGCTATCCTACAATGAGCAGTTCTTC | CASSQGLSYNEQFF
few | TRBJ2-7 | - | TRBV2 | TGTGCCAGCAGTGACCTGAGCCCGCCCCGCTACGAGCAGTACTTC | CASSDLSPPRYEQYF
- | TRBJ2-3 | - | TRBV5-5 | TGTGCCAGCAGCTTGGGGCAGGGATTTAGCACAGATACGCAGTATTTT | CASSLGQGFSTDTQYF
once | TRBJ2-1 | TRBD1 | TRBV11-3 | TGTGCCAGCAGCTTAGGGGACAGTAGTTACAATGAGCAGTTCTTC | CASSLGDSSYNEQFF
once | TRBJ1-5 | - | TRBV10-2 | TGCGCCAGCAGTGACCGGACAGTCTATCAGCCCCAGCATTTT | CASSDRTVYQPQHF
- | TRBJ2-7 | TRBD2 | TRBV7-2 | TGTGCCAGCAGCTCCGCGGGGGGGCAGAGAGGATACGAGCAGTACTTC | CASSSAGGQRGYEQYF
- | TRBJ2-5 | - | TRBV10-3 | TGTGCCATCAGTTCACAAGAGACCCAGTACTTC | CAISSQETQYF
- | TRBJ2-5 | TRBD1 | TRBV10-3 | TGTGCCATCAGCGGGGACAGGGGTGAGACCCAGTACTTC | CAISGDRGETQYF
few | TRBJ1-5 | - | TRBV30 | TGTGCCTGGAGTGCCCCTATAAGGGGGGTCAATCAGCCCCAGCATTTT | CAWSAPIRGVNQPQHF
- | TRBJ2-3 | TRBD2 | TRBV25-1 | TGTGCCAGCAACGACCCGGGAGGGCCCACAGATACGCAGTATTTT | CASNDPGGPTDTQYF